These T cell receptor beta chains were read from a single sample in a study of cytomegalovirus exposure and HLA in healthy donors. The assay was immunoSEQ multiplex PCR, and TCRdb's table has in-frame clones only and misses some. The table shows about 120,000 clones, with 85% to 90% occurring only once. The sequenced material came from PBMCs. The receptor set was obtained from a woman aged 18-29 years in good health and CMV-seropositive. CDR3s include the opening cysteine and the closing phenylalanine or tryptophan. The D gene is left open where the match is weak. Expanded clones are given a class, and other clones once, few, many or no size at all.

j_call clone_size v_call d_call cdr3_aa cdr3_nt
TRBJ1-2 few TRBV27 - CASSLSGGGYGYTF TGTGCCAGCAGTTTGAGCGGGGGAGGTTATGGCTACACCTTC
TRBJ1-2 - TRBV28 - CASRYRGGASGYTF TGTGCCAGCAGGTATAGGGGGGGCGCCTCTGGCTACACCTTC
TRBJ1-1 - TRBV6-1 - CASSEAGAGSTEAFF TGTGCCAGCAGTGAAGCGGGGGCGGGTAGCACTGAAGCTTTCTTT
TRBJ2-7 - TRBV5-4 TRBD2 CASSYSGTSGGRQYF TGTGCCAGCAGCTATTCCGGGACTAGCGGTGGAAGGCAGTACTTC
TRBJ1-2 once TRBV5-1 - CASSPISTGANYGYTF TGCGCCAGCAGCCCAATTTCCACAGGAGCTAACTATGGCTACACCTTC
TRBJ1-4 - TRBV18 TRBD1 CASSPDRVANEKLFF TGTGCCAGCTCGCCCGACAGGGTTGCTAATGAAAAACTGTTTTTT
TRBJ2-1 - TRBV4-1 - CASSPTGTYPYNEQFF TGCGCCAGCAGCCCAACCGGGACTTACCCCTACAATGAGCAGTTCTTC
TRBJ2-7 - TRBV27 TRBD1 CASSLGQGWGSYEQYF TGTGCCAGCAGTCTCGGACAGGGTTGGGGATCCTACGAGCAGTACTTC
TRBJ2-3 - TRBV6-6 TRBD1 CASIYRDRGQDTQYF TGTGCCAGCATCTACCGGGACAGGGGGCAAGATACGCAGTATTTT
TRBJ2-1 - TRBV13 TRBD2 CASSFLAGGRYNEQFF TGTGCCAGCAGCTTCTTAGCGGGGGGACGGTACAATGAGCAGTTCTTC
TRBJ2-4 - TRBV29-1 TRBD1 CSVGQVPLAKNIQYF TGCAGCGTAGGACAGGTCCCCTTAGCCAAAAACATTCAGTACTTC
TRBJ1-1 - TRBV7-8 - CASSQGQMNTEAFF TGTGCCAGCAGCCAAGGACAGATGAACACTGAAGCTTTCTTT
TRBJ2-2 once TRBV30 - CAWSKTANGELFF TGTGCCTGGAGTAAGACAGCAAACGGGGAGCTGTTTTTT
TRBJ2-5 once TRBV30 TRBD1 CAWGKRWDSGTRPAATQYF TGTGCCTGGGGGAAAAGGTGGGACAGTGGTACCCGACCGGCCGCGACCCAGTACTTC
TRBJ1-5 - TRBV4-1 - CASSQERYSNQPQHF TGCGCCAGCAGCCAAGAGAGATATAGCAATCAGCCCCAGCATTTT
TRBJ1-2 - TRBV7-9 TRBD1 CASSSSSGTGDHGYTF TGTGCCAGCAGCTCATCCTCCGGGACAGGGGATCATGGCTACACCTTC
TRBJ2-1 - TRBV19 - CASTPGGSYNEQFF TGTGCCAGTACCCCTGGAGGCTCCTACAATGAGCAGTTCTTC
TRBJ2-1 - TRBV18 - CASSPELRSQFF TGTGCCAGCTCTCCAGAGCTACGGTCGCAGTTCTTC
TRBJ2-1 - TRBV19 TRBD1 CASSYDRGNYNEQFF TGTGCCAGTAGTTACGACAGGGGGAACTACAATGAGCAGTTCTTC
TRBJ2-7 - TRBV5-1 - CASSLRRGNEQYF TGCGCCAGCAGCTTGAGACGGGGGAACGAGCAGTACTTC
TRBJ2-4 - TRBV11-2 - CASSSRLVKNIQYF TGTGCCAGCAGCTCGAGACTAGTCAAAAACATTCAGTACTTC
TRBJ2-3 - TRBV7-3 - CASSSGEDTQYF TGTGCCAGCAGTTCCGGGGAAGATACGCAGTATTTT
TRBJ2-1 - TRBV5-1 - CASSYEFGLGGDEQFF TGCGCCAGCAGCTACGAATTCGGGCTAGGAGGGGATGAGCAGTTCTTC
TRBJ1-1 - TRBV5-1 - CASRVTGITEAFF TGCGCCAGCAGGGTTACAGGGATAACTGAAGCTTTCTTT
TRBJ1-2 many TRBV6-1 TRBD1 CASSSATGTVYGYTF TGTGCCAGCAGTAGCGCGACCGGGACAGTATATGGCTACACCTTC
TRBJ2-7 - TRBV10-3 TRBD1 CAIMSTGGSYEQYF TGTGCCATCATGTCTACAGGGGGGTCCTACGAGCAGTACTTC
TRBJ1-3 - TRBV10-1 - CASRASSGNTIYF TGCGCCAGCAGGGCCAGCTCTGGAAACACCATATATTTT
TRBJ2-7 once TRBV4-3 - CASSQGRGTNYEQYF TGCGCCAGCAGCCAAGGGCGGGGAACTAACTACGAGCAGTACTTC
TRBJ1-4 once TRBV4-3 TRBD1 CASSQGTGEWTNEKLFF TGCGCCAGCAGCCAAGGGACAGGGGAATGGACTAATGAAAAACTGTTTTTT